Presented here are 14 T cell receptor beta chains from one specimen sequenced in a study of a mutant IDH1 vaccine in newly diagnosed glioma. These receptors lack a known antigen. Using immunoSEQ multiplex PCR, the repertoire was profiled, and TCRdb retains in-frame clones only, with some absent. The sample has 20,000 to 25,000 clones, roughly 91% seen once. Documented time point: week 11, during vaccination. Every vaccination contained 300 ug of the mutant IDH1 20-mer peptide and was paired with topical imiquimod. Sequences were derived from PBMCs, sampled from a glioma patient whose treatment included an IDH1 peptide vaccine. The receptors were gathered from a woman aged 40 to 50 with glioma.

The chain links TRBV10-2 to TRBJ2-3; TRBD1 is a possible D gene (6 bases). Germline V CDR1 and CDR2: WSHSY, SAAADI. V was clipped by 2 bases and J by 1 base, with 13 bases between them. This CDR3 region has 16 residues. The CDR3 here is CASSEKGVGGTDTQYF. CDR3 DNA: TGCGCCAGCAGTGAGAAGGGGGTGGGTGGCACAGATACGCAGTATTTT.

This chain joins TRBV5-1 and TRBJ1-2; 8 bases line up with TRBD1. CDR3 size: 15 residues. Germline values: CDR1 SGHRS, CDR2 YFSETQ. Trimming removed 4 bases from V and 7 bases from J; junction bases left unmatched: 12. The CDR3 protein is CASSPGTGPAAGYTF. CDR3 nucleotide sequence: TGCGCCAGCAGCCCCGGGACAGGCCCAGCGGCTGGCTACACCTTC.

This chain uses TRBV4-1 with TRBJ2-7; 9 positions agree with TRBD2. Germline V CDR1 and CDR2: MGHRA, YSYEKL. The CDR3 sequence is 16 residues long. Germline trimming cut 4 bases from V and 3 bases from J; bases unmatched to any gene: 10. The CDR3 nucleotides are TGCGCCAGCAGCCCTCGACTAGCGGCCGACCTCTACGAGCAGTACTTC. Protein sequence: CASSPRLAADLYEQYF.

This chain uses TRBV5-1 with TRBJ2-7; 10 nucleotides align to TRBD1. Germline lookup yields CDR1 SGHRS and CDR2 YFSETQ. CDR3 size: 18 residues. Germline trimming cut 3 bases from V and 3 bases from J; bases unmatched to any gene: 15. CDR3 residues: CASSSLAAGTGDLYEQYF. In nucleotides, the CDR3 is TGCGCCAGCAGCTCCTTGGCCGCCGGGACAGGGGACCTCTACGAGCAGTACTTC.

This clone was picked up one time. The chain uses TRBV7-9 and TRBJ1-1; 10 bases are shared with TRBD1. The V and J ends lost 1 base and 10 bases, in that order; junction bases with no gene match: 6. The CDR3 extends over 14 amino acids. Germline CDR1 is SEHNR and CDR2 is FQNEAQ (reference sequence). The CDR3 loop is CASSLGLGQGPAFF. The CDR3 DNA sequence: TGTGCCAGCAGCTTAGGGCTGGGACAGGGGCCAGCTTTCTTT.

This clone was picked up one time. The DNA for the CDR3 is TGTGCCAGCAGCTTAGCGGAGGGGGCCCAGGATACGCAGTATTTT. Its translation is CASSLAEGAQDTQYF. The chain is built from TRBV7-2 and TRBJ2-3, with D possibly TRBD1 on 7 matching bases. Trimming removed 0 bases at V and 6 bases at J, with 13 bases between. Germline lookup yields CDR1 SGHTA and CDR2 FQGNSA. The CDR3 consists of 15 residues. Drawing the rest from reference TRBV7-2 and TRBJ2-3, the complete variable domain is GAGVSQSPSNKVTEKGKDVELRCDPISGHTALYWYRQSLGQGLEFLIYFQGNSAPDKSGLPSDRFSAERTGGSVSTLTIQRTQQEDSAVYLCASSLAEGAQDTQYFGPGTRLTVL.

This clone was recorded once. This sequence joins TRBV6-1 and TRBJ1-6; no clear D. The V gene lost 1 base and the J gene lost 5 bases, with 9 bases spanning the gap. The CDR3 length is 15 residues. The germline gives CDR1 MNHNS, CDR2 SASEGT. The CDR3 nucleotides are TGTGCCAGCAGTGAAGGGGTCAGCAATAATTCACCCCTCCACTTT. Amino acids: CASSEGVSNNSPLHF.

The chain recombines TRBV6-5 with TRBJ1-1, with D possibly being TRBD1 (5 bases). Germline CDR1 and CDR2: MNHEY and SVGAGI. V was clipped by 5 bases and J by 5 bases, with 15 bases between them. The CDR3 is 14 residues long. This CDR3 is CASSMTQGRTEAFF. In DNA, the CDR3 is TGTGCCAGCAGTATGACCCAGGGTCGGACTGAAGCTTTCTTT.

V usage is TRBV15 and J usage is TRBJ1-2, with 10 bases aligning to TRBD1. The CDR3 has 16 amino acids. Unmatched junction bases numbered 5, after V lost 1 base and J lost 3 bases. The germline V gene has CDR1 LNHNV and CDR2 YYDKDF (reference sequence). The DNA for the CDR3 is TGTGCCACCAGCAGAGTGGAGGGACAGGGGTACTATGGCTACACCTTC. Amino acid sequence: CATSRVEGQGYYGYTF. Based on the CDR3 plus reference TRBV15 and TRBJ1-2, the full variable domain is DAMVIQNPRYQVTQFGKPVTLSCSQTLNHNVMYWYQQKSSQAPKLLFHYYDKDFNNEADTPDNFQSRRPNTSFCFLDIRSPGLGDTAMYLCATSRVEGQGYYGYTFGSGTRLTVV.

The chain couples TRBV6-6 to TRBJ1-3, with 8 bases that match TRBD1. CDR1 and CDR2 (germline): MNHNY, SVGAGI (reference sequence). There are 15 residues in the CDR3. The junction had 7 bases not matched to a gene; V was cut back by 5 bases and J by 4 bases. For the CDR3, the DNA is TGTGCCAGCAGTGCCTCCGGGACAGGAGGAAACACCATATATTTT. As protein: CASSASGTGGNTIYF.

The chain uses TRBV9 and TRBJ2-7; TRBD1 matches 9 bases. The V and J ends lost 4 bases and 3 bases, in that order; junction bases with no gene match: 5. The CDR3 is made up of 14 amino acids. CDR1 is SGDLS, CDR2 YYNGEE, per germline. In DNA, the CDR3 is TGTGCCAGCAGCTATCCGGGACAGGGCTACGAGCAGTACTTC. Its translation: CASSYPGQGYEQYF.

The chain carries TRBV2 and TRBJ2-1, with 10 bases lining up with TRBD2. The J segment lost 8 bases and the V segment lost 8 bases, leaving 9 bases of the junction unmatched. The CDR3 is made up of 14 amino acids. Germline V gene lookup returns CDR1 SNHLY and CDR2 FYNNEI. In nucleotides, the CDR3 is TGTGCCAGCCTTTGGACTAGCGGTGGGTATGAGCAGTTCTTC. Amino acid sequence: CASLWTSGGYEQFF.

The chain is built from TRBV7-2 and TRBJ2-7; maybe TRBD2 (6 bases). The ends were cut back, 5 bases at V and 2 bases at J, with 16 bases in the middle. This CDR3 spans 15 amino acids. Germline V gene data show CDR1 as SGHTA and CDR2 as FQGNSA. DNA of the CDR3: TGTGCCAGCAGCCCTTGGGGAGGCCGTCCCTACGAGCAGTACTTC. Translating gives CASSPWGGRPYEQYF.

The chain links TRBV6-5 to TRBJ2-3, with a weak D call TRBD1 (5 bases). The V gene's germline CDR1 is MNHEY and CDR2 SVGAGI. V gave up 0 bases and J gave up 5 bases, with 12 bases separating them. There are 15 residues in the CDR3. The DNA of the CDR3 is TGTGCCAGCAGTTACTCGGCAGGGTCGGTAGATACGCAGTATTTT. It encodes CASSYSAGSVDTQYF.